The T cell receptor beta chain under discussion was sequenced for a study of T cells in localized non-small cell lung cancer. The study's findings and limits: Adjacent lung had a median approximately 57 of the 100 largest tumor clones. Because researchers sequenced only one region of the tumor, heterogeneity is still possible. Among blood samples, higher T cell density accompanied longer overall survival.

With V trimmed by 5 bases and J by 1 base, 3 bases remained unmatched. The V gene's germline CDR1 is LGHNT and CDR2 FRNRAP. The CDR3 is 15 residues long. Comment on this clone: Its specificity is not known.

The protocol was immunoSEQ multiplex PCR, while the TCRdb copy is restricted to in-frame clones and leaves out a portion. This table holds approximately 13,000 clones, approximately 90% found once. This TCR derives from a man aged 35 to 70 with stage III lung adenocarcinoma. The gene calls are TRBV12-5 and TRBJ2-1; TRBD1 agrees at 9 bases. Specimen: peripheral blood mononuclear cells, collected before any cancer treatment. CDR3 coding DNA: TGTGCTAGTGGTGCCGGGACAGGGTCCTACAATGAGCAGTTCTTC. Its translation is CASGAGTGSYNEQFF.